A selection of T cell receptor beta chains follows, all from one sample in a study of shared clonotypes between healthy human individuals. The protocol was immunoSEQ multiplex PCR, while the TCRdb copy is restricted to in-frame clones and leaves out a portion. The sample has about 1,800,000 clones; around 96% are singletons. Sample: naive CD8+ T cells sorted from blood. The source is a man younger than 35 in good health. The CDR3 runs from the conserved cysteine through the conserved F or W. Each record gives: V gene, J gene, clone size, D gene, CDR3 protein, CDR3 DNA. D genes are given only for firm matches. Clone size appears in some rows only: once, few, many, or a class for an expanded clone.

>TRBV19|TRBJ1-2|NA|NA
CASSIAAWSNYGYTF
TGTGCCAGTAGTATTGCGGCCTGGTCTAACTATGGCTACACCTTC
>TRBV9|TRBJ2-7|NA|TRBD1
CASSGQGSPWEQYF
TGTGCCAGCAGCGGACAGGGTTCTCCGTGGGAGCAGTACTTC
>TRBV5-8|TRBJ1-1|NA|NA
CASSLAIGTEAFF
TGTGCCAGCAGCTTGGCCATTGGCACTGAAGCTTTCTTT
>TRBV10-3|TRBJ2-7|NA|TRBD2
CATQKAGDNEQYF
TGTGCCACCCAAAAAGCGGGAGATAACGAGCAGTACTTC
>TRBV5-1|TRBJ2-3|NA|NA
CASSLASGSTDTQYF
TGCGCCAGCAGCCTGGCCTCGGGGAGCACAGATACGCAGTATTTT
>TRBV9|TRBJ2-7|NA|NA
CASSPGAPYEQYF
TGTGCCAGCAGCCCTGGGGCACCCTACGAGCAGTACTTC
>TRBV10-3|TRBJ1-4|NA|NA
CAISDDRGNEKLFF
TGTGCCATCAGTGACGACAGAGGTAATGAAAAACTGTTTTTT
>TRBV27|TRBJ2-2|NA|NA
CASSLGSGELFF
TGTGCCAGCAGTTTAGGTTCCGGGGAGCTGTTTTTT
>TRBV6-5|TRBJ2-2|NA|TRBD1
CASSQQGYTGELFF
TGTGCCAGCAGCCAACAGGGGTACACCGGGGAGCTGTTTTTT
>TRBV9|TRBJ2-3|NA|TRBD1
CASSVNPGTGEMKDTQYF
TGTGCCAGCAGCGTAAACCCCGGGACAGGGGAAATGAAGGATACGCAGTATTTT
>TRBV6-5|TRBJ2-3|NA|NA
CASSDPQGGTDTQYF
TGTGCCAGCAGCGACCCTCAGGGTGGCACAGATACGCAGTATTTT
>TRBV6-6|TRBJ2-1|once|NA
CASSYLGDPTYNEQFF
TGTGCCAGCAGTTACCTGGGGGACCCGACCTACAATGAGCAGTTCTTC
>TRBV11-2|TRBJ2-7|NA|TRBD2
CASSYLAGGPLPYEQYF
TGTGCCAGCAGCTACCTAGCGGGAGGGCCTCTTCCCTACGAGCAGTACTTC
>TRBV7-8|TRBJ1-5|NA|NA
CASSLVAPSPHQPQHF
TGTGCCAGCAGCTTAGTGGCACCCTCGCCCCATCAGCCCCAGCATTTT
>TRBV6-6|TRBJ1-1|NA|TRBD1
CACDRGIDSDEAFF
TGTGCCTGCGACAGGGGGATCGACAGTGACGAGGCTTTCTTT
>TRBV4-1|TRBJ2-7|NA|NA
CASSQDYTGAFGQYF
TGCGCCAGCAGCCAAGACTACACGGGAGCCTTCGGGCAGTACTTC
>TRBV7-9|TRBJ1-1|once|NA
CASSSEEGRYTEAFF
TGTGCCAGCAGCAGCGAGGAGGGCAGATACACTGAAGCTTTCTTT